A selection of T cell receptor beta chains follows, all from one sample in a study of T cells in localized non-small cell lung cancer. Sequenced by immunoSEQ multiplex PCR; TCRdb stores in-frame clones only, minus some. Altogether about 54,000 clones are present, under 85% being singletons, with the ten largest covering just under 20%. The sequencing used peripheral blood, collected before any cancer treatment. The receptor set was obtained from a female donor of 60 years or more with stage II squamous cell lung carcinoma. Each CDR3 is given with its conserved first and last residue. D genes are given only for firm matches. A clone size is listed for some rows: how often the clone was seen (once, few, many), or a class if it is expanded.

.,.,TRBJ2-7,TRBV10-2,CASSAGYEQYF,TGCGCCAGCAGTGCGGGGTACGAGCAGTACTTC
TRBD1,.,TRBJ1-1,TRBV6-1,CASSEAIRAGQGAFF,TGTGCCAGCAGTGAAGCGATTAGGGCGGGACAGGGAGCTTTCTTT
TRBD1,.,TRBJ1-1,TRBV19,CASTQTGQGHTEAFF,TGTGCCAGTACCCAAACCGGACAGGGTCATACTGAAGCTTTCTTT
.,.,TRBJ2-2,TRBV6-1,CASSLERNTGELFF,TGTGCCAGCAGTCTCGAGCGGAACACCGGGGAGCTGTTTTTT
TRBD2,.,TRBJ2-3,TRBV30,CAWSRFGRGGPDTQYF,TGTGCCTGGAGTAGATTCGGGCGGGGGGGCCCAGATACGCAGTATTTT
.,.,TRBJ1-2,TRBV5-1,CASSQQGASYGYTF,TGCGCCAGCAGCCAACAGGGCGCTAGCTATGGCTACACCTTC
.,.,TRBJ2-7,TRBV5-4,CASSLGHGPYEQYF,TGTGCCAGCAGCTTGGGACATGGACCCTACGAGCAGTACTTC
.,.,TRBJ1-4,TRBV7-2,CASSLGPATNEKLFF,TGTGCCAGCAGCTTAGGACCTGCAACTAATGAAAAACTGTTTTTT
.,.,TRBJ2-5,TRBV30,CAWIPRPGVQETQYF,TGTGCCTGGATCCCAAGACCCGGGGTCCAAGAGACCCAGTACTTC
.,.,TRBJ1-2,TRBV4-1,CASSPTTDRHYGYTF,TGCGCCAGCAGCCCTACTACTGACAGACACTATGGCTACACCTTC
TRBD1,.,TRBJ1-2,TRBV29-1,CSVYLWTGGVIGYTF,TGCAGCGTATATTTATGGACAGGGGGAGTGATTGGCTACACCTTC
.,once,TRBJ1-1,TRBV2,CASRPSDSLPNTEAFF,TGTGCCAGCAGGCCTAGTGACAGTTTACCGAACACTGAAGCTTTCTTT
.,.,TRBJ1-1,TRBV7-3,CASSPREGPTEAFF,TGTGCCAGCAGCCCCCGAGAAGGACCTACTGAAGCTTTCTTT
TRBD1,.,TRBJ1-2,TRBV28,CASSDDRVYGYTF,TGTGCCAGCAGTGACGACAGGGTATATGGCTACACCTTC
.,.,TRBJ2-5,TRBV19,CASSQTHRTSGTQYF,TGTGCCAGTAGTCAAACACACCGGACTTCCGGGACCCAGTACTTC
TRBD1,.,TRBJ1-2,TRBV7-9,CASSLNRGADGYTF,TGTGCCAGCAGCTTAAACAGGGGCGCGGATGGCTACACCTTC
TRBD2,.,TRBJ2-3,TRBV10-1,CASSGIAGGRNTQYF,TGCGCCAGCAGTGGGATAGCGGGGGGGCGGAATACGCAGTATTTT
TRBD2,.,TRBJ2-2,TRBV10-3,CAITEAGANTGELFF,TGTGCCATCACCGAAGCGGGGGCGAACACCGGGGAGCTGTTTTTT
.,once,TRBJ1-5,TRBV2,CASSLGGGRGNQPQHF,TGTGCCAGCAGTTTGGGAGGAGGTCGAGGCAATCAGCCCCAGCATTTT
.,once,TRBJ1-3,TRBV5-1,CASSLDWGAGNTIYF,TGCGCCAGCAGCTTGGACTGGGGGGCAGGAAACACCATATATTTT
TRBD2,.,TRBJ2-2,TRBV25-1,CASSPSGRFTGELFF,TGTGCCAGCAGTCCTTCCGGGAGGTTCACCGGGGAGCTGTTTTTT
.,.,TRBJ1-1,TRBV10-3,CAIKEELNTEAFF,TGTGCCATCAAGGAGGAACTGAACACTGAAGCTTTCTTT
.,once,TRBJ1-1,TRBV6-1,CASNLAVGAKAFF,TGTGCCAGCAACCTTGCAGTAGGGGCGAAAGCTTTCTTT
.,.,TRBJ1-2,TRBV5-1,CASSLERTNYGYTF,TGCGCCAGCAGCTTGGAACGGACTAACTATGGCTACACCTTC